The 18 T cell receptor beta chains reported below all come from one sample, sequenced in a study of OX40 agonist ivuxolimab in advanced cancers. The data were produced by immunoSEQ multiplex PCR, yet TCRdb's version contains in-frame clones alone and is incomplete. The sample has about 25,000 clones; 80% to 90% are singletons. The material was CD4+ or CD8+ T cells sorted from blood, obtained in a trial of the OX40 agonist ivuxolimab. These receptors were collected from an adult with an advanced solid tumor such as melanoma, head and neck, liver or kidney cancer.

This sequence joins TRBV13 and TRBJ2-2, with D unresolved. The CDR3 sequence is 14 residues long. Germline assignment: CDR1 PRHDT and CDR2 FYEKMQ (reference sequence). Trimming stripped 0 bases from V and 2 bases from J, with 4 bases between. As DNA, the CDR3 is TGTGCCAGCAGCTTAGGGGGTAACACCGGGGAGCTGTTTTTT. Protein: CASSLGGNTGELFF.

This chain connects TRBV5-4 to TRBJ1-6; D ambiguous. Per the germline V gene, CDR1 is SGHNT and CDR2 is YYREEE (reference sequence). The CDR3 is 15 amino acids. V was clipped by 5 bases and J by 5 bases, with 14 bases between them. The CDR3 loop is CASSPRPLNNSPLHF. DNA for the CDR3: TGTGCCAGCAGTCCGAGGCCCCTTAATAATTCACCCCTCCACTTT.

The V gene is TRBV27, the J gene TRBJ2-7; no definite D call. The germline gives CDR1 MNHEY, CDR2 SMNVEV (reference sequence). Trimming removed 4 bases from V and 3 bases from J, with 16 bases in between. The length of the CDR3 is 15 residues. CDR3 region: CASSSRKGLDYEQYF. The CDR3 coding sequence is TGTGCCAGCAGTTCCCGGAAGGGCCTAGACTACGAGCAGTACTTC.

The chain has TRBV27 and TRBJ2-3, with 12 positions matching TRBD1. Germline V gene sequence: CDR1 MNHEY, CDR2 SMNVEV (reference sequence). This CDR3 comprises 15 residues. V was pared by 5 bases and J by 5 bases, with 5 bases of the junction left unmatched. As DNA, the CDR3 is TGTGCCAGCAGTCGGGACAGGGGGCAAGGAGATACGCAGTATTTT. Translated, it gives CASSRDRGQGDTQYF.

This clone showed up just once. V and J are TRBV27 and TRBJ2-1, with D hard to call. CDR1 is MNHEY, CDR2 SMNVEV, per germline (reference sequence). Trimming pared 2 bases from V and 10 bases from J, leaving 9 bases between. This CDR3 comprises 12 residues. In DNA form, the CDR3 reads TGTGCCAGCAGTTTAGGGTTGGGGGAGCAGTTCTTC. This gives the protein CASSLGLGEQFF.

The CDR3 here is CASSVGGPRNSPLHF. The CDR3 DNA is TGTGCCAGCAGCGTAGGGGGCCCGAGGAATTCACCCCTCCACTTT. This chain links TRBV9 with TRBJ1-6; TRBD1 might be the D (5 bases). The CDR3 length is 15 residues. Looked up from germline, CDR1 is SGDLS and CDR2 is YYNGEE. Trimming removed 0 bases at V and 7 bases at J, with 11 bases between.

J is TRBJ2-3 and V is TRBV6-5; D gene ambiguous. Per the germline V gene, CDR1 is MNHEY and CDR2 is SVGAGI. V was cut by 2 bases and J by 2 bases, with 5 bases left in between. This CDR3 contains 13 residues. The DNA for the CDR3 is TGTGCCAGCAGTTACACTAACACAGATACGCAGTATTTT. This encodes CASSYTNTDTQYF.

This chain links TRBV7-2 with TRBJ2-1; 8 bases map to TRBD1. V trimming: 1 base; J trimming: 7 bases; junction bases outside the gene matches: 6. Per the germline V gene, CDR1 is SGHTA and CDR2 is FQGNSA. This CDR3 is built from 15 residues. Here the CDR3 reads CASSLGAGGGNEQFF. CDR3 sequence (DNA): TGTGCCAGCAGCTTAGGGGCAGGGGGCGGAAATGAGCAGTTCTTC.

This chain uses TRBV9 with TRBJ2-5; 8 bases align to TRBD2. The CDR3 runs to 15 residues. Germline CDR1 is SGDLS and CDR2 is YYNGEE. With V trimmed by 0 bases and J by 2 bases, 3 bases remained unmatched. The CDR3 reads CASSVGSGVQETQYF. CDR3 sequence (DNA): TGTGCCAGCAGCGTAGGTAGCGGGGTACAAGAGACCCAGTACTTC.

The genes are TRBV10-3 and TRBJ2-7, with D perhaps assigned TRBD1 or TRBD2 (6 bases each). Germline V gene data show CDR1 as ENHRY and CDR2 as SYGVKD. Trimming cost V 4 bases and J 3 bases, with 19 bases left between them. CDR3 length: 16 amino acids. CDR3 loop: CAISGRGRLFLYEQYF. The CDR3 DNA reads TGTGCCATCAGTGGCCGGGGGCGCCTCTTTCTCTACGAGCAGTACTTC.

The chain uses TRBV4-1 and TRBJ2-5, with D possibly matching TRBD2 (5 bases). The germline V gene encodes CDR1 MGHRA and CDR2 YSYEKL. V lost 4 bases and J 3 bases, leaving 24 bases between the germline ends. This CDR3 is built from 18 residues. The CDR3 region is CASSLGERRSYVKETQYF. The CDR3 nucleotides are TGCGCCAGCAGCCTCGGCGAGCGGCGGAGTTATGTCAAAGAGACCCAGTACTTC.

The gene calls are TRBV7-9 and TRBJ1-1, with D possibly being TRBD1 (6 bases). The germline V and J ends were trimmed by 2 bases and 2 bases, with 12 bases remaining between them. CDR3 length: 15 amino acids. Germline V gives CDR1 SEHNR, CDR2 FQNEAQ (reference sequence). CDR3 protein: CASSLRQGKNTEAFF. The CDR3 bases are TGTGCCAGCAGCTTACGGCAGGGGAAAAACACTGAAGCTTTCTTT.

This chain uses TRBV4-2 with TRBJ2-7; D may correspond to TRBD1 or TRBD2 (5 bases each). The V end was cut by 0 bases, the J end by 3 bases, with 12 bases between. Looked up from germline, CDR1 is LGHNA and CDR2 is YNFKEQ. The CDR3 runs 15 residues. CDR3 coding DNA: TGTGCCAGCAGCCAAGAGTGGGACCGAGACTACGAGCAGTACTTC. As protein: CASSQEWDRDYEQYF.

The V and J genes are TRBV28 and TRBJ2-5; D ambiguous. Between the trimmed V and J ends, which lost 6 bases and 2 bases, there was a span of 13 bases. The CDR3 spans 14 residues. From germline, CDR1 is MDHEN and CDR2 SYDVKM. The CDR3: CASRPDGTQETQYF. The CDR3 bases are TGTGCCAGCAGGCCGGACGGAACTCAAGAGACCCAGTACTTC.

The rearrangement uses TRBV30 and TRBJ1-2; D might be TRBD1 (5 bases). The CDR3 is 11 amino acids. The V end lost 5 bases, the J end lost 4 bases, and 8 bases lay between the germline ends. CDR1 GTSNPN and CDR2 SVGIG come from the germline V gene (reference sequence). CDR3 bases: TGTGCCTGGGACGGGGCCTATGGCTACACCTTC. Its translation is CAWDGAYGYTF. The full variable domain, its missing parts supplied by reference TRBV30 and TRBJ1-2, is SQTIHQWPATLVQPVGSPLSLECTVEGTSNPNLYWYRQAAGRGLQLLFYSVGIGQISSEVPQNLSASRPQDRQFILSSKKLLLSDSGFYLCAWDGAYGYTFGSGTRLTVV.

CDR3 in amino acids: CASSPGYREDQPQHF. CDR3 coding DNA: TGTGCCAGCAGTCCGGGCTACAGGGAGGACCAGCCCCAGCATTTT. V and J are TRBV7-6 and TRBJ1-5, with a tentative D call TRBD1 (6 bases). CDR3 length: 15 residues. Trimming cost V 6 bases and J 7 bases, with 19 bases left between them. Looked up from germline, CDR1 is SGHVS and CDR2 is FNYEAQ.

For the CDR3, the DNA is TGTGCCAGCAGTACAGCGGGAGTGGGAAATACGCAGTATTTT. It codes for CASSTAGVGNTQYF. This chain uses TRBV27 with TRBJ2-3; 8 nucleotides agree with TRBD2. V was clipped by 5 bases and J by 7 bases; unmatched bases: 8. Germline-derived CDR1 and CDR2 are MNHEY and SMNVEV (reference sequence). The CDR3 loop spans 14 amino acids.

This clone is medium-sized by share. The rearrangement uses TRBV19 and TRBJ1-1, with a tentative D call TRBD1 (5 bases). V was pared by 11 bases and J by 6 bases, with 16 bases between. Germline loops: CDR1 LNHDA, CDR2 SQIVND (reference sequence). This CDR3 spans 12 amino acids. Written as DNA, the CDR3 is TGTGCCTCGGGGGGTTGGGGCTCTGAAGCTTTCTTT. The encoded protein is CASGGWGSEAFF.